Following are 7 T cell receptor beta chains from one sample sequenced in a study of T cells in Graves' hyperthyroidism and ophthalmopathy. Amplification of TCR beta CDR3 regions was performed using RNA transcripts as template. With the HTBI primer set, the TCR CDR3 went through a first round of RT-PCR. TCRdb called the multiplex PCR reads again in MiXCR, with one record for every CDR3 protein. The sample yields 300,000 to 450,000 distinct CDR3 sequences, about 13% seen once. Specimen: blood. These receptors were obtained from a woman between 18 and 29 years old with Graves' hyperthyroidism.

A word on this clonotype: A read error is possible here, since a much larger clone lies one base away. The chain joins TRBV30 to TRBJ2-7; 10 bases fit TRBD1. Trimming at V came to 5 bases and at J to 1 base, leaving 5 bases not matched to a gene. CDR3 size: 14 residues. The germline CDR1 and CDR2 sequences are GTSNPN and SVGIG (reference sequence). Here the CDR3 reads CAWGGTGVSYEQYF. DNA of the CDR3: TGTGCCTGGGGTGGGACAGGGGTTTCCTACGAGCAGTACTTC.

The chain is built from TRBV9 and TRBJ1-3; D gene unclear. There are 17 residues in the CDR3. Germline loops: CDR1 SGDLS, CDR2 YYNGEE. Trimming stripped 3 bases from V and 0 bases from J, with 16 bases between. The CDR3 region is CASSADLRLSSGNTIYF. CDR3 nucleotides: TGTGCCAGCAGCGCAGATCTCAGGCTCAGCTCTGGAAACACCATATATTTT.

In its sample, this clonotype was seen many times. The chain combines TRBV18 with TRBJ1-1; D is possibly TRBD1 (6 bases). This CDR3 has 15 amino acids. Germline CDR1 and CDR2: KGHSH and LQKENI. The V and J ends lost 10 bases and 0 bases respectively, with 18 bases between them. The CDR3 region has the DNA TGTGCCACCCGAGGGGCGGGGGCGCTGAACACTGAAGCTTTCTTT. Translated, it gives CATRGAGALNTEAFF.

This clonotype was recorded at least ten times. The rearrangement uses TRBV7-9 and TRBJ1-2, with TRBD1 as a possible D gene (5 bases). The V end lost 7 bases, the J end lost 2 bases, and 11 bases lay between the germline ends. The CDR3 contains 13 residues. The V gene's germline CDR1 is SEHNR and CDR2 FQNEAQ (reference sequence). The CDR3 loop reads CASNKDNNYGYTF. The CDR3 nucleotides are TGTGCCAGCAACAAGGACAACAACTATGGCTACACCTTC.

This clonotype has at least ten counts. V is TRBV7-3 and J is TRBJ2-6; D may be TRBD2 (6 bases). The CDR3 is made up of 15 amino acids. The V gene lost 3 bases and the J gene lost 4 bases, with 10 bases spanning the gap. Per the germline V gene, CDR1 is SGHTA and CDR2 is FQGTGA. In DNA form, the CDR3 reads TGTGCCAGCAGCTTCGGGGGAAGAGGGGCCAACGTCCTGACTTTC. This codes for CASSFGGRGANVLTF. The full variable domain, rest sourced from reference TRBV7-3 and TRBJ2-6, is GAGVSQTPSNKVTEKGKYVELRCDPISGHTALYWYRQSLGQGPEFLIYFQGTGAADDSGLPNDRFFAVRPEGSVSTLKIQRTERGDSAVYLCASSFGGRGANVLTFGAGSRLTVL.

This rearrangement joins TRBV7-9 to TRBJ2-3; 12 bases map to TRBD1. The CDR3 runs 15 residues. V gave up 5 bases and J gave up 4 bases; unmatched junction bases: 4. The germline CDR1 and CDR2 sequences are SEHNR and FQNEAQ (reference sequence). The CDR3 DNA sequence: TGTGCCAGCAGCCGCCGGGACAGGGGGCCAGATACGCAGTATTTT. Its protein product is CASSRRDRGPDTQYF.

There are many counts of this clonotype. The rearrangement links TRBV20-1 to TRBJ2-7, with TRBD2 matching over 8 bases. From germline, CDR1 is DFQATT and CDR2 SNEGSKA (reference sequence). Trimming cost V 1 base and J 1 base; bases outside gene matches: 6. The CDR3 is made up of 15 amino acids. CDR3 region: CSARARREGSYEQYF. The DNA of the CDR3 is TGCAGTGCTAGAGCCCGACGGGAGGGATCCTACGAGCAGTACTTC.